This T cell receptor beta chain comes out of a study of T cells in tuberculosis. Study-wide findings and caveats: GMM-specific TCRs were nearer to active tuberculosis alpha repertoires, suggesting expansion. Shorter CDR3-alpha in active tuberculosis partly drove smaller distances.

TCRdb's copy holds only in-frame clones and misses some; the assay was immunoSEQ multiplex PCR. The profile shows 35,000 to 50,000 clones, approximately 94% of them singletons. This CDR3 has 13 residues. Germline V gene sequence: CDR1 WNHNN, CDR2 SYGVQD (reference sequence). Trimming took off 4 bases at V and 1 base at J, with 7 bases between the two ends. This clone has more than one count but fewer than ten. Its specificity is not known. This chain uses TRBV10-1 with TRBJ1-2; possible D gene TRBD1, 5 bases. Source material: PBMCs. The receptor comes from a donor aged 10 to 29 with latent tuberculosis or without tuberculosis infection. Some clones in this sample may be carry-over from other donors' samples. The chain's CDR3 is CASSVDSNYGYTF. DNA of the CDR3: TGCGCCAGCAGTGTCGACAGTAACTATGGCTACACCTTC.